These T cell receptor beta chains were read from a single sample in a study of early stage breast cancer tumors. Sequencing was performed with immunoSEQ multiplex PCR; in TCRdb, only in-frame clones are kept and a portion is missing. The table lists about 53,000 clones, about nine tenths of them singletons, with approximately 5% in the top ten. Sample: blood. The receptors shown here come from a person in their 70s with breast cancer. Each CDR3 is given with its conserved first and last residue. The D gene is left open where the match is weak. Part of the rows lack a size; the others show once, few, many or a class for expanded clones.

j_call: TRBJ2-7; v_call: TRBV28; clone_size: -; d_call: TRBD2; cdr3_aa: CASSLILSGSSGEQYF; cdr3_nt: TGTGCCAGCAGTTTAATCCTTAGCGGGAGCTCGGGCGAGCAGTACTTC
j_call: TRBJ1-5; v_call: TRBV7-2; clone_size: -; d_call: -; cdr3_aa: CASSSSTGHNQPQHF; cdr3_nt: TGTGCCAGCAGTTCATCGACAGGACATAATCAGCCCCAGCATTTT
j_call: TRBJ2-7; v_call: TRBV30; clone_size: -; d_call: -; cdr3_aa: CAWRIGGTYEQYF; cdr3_nt: TGTGCCTGGAGAATTGGGGGGACGTACGAGCAGTACTTC
j_call: TRBJ1-6; v_call: TRBV6-5; clone_size: -; d_call: -; cdr3_aa: CASRVPRDSPLHF; cdr3_nt: TGTGCCAGCAGAGTACCGAGGGATTCACCCCTCCACTTT
j_call: TRBJ1-1; v_call: TRBV5-6; clone_size: -; d_call: TRBD1; cdr3_aa: CASRPTGYTEAFF; cdr3_nt: TGTGCCAGCAGACCGACAGGGTACACTGAAGCTTTCTTT
j_call: TRBJ2-1; v_call: TRBV7-2; clone_size: -; d_call: -; cdr3_aa: CASSLNRQNEQFF; cdr3_nt: TGTGCCAGCAGCTTAAATCGCCAGAATGAGCAGTTCTTC
j_call: TRBJ1-5; v_call: TRBV7-2; clone_size: once; d_call: -; cdr3_aa: CASSPSPSNQPQHF; cdr3_nt: TGTGCCAGCAGCCCCAGTCCGAGCAATCAGCCCCAGCATTTT
j_call: TRBJ2-1; v_call: TRBV5-1; clone_size: -; d_call: -; cdr3_aa: CASSFSVRSYNEQFF; cdr3_nt: TGCGCCAGCAGCTTTAGCGTTCGCTCCTACAATGAGCAGTTCTTC
j_call: TRBJ1-1; v_call: TRBV5-1; clone_size: -; d_call: -; cdr3_aa: CASSLGQSMNTEAFF; cdr3_nt: TGCGCCAGCAGCTTGGGACAGAGCATGAACACTGAAGCTTTCTTT
j_call: TRBJ1-4; v_call: TRBV30; clone_size: -; d_call: -; cdr3_aa: CAWSSGPANEKLFF; cdr3_nt: TGTGCCTGGAGTAGCGGACCGGCTAATGAAAAACTGTTTTTT
j_call: TRBJ1-2; v_call: TRBV10-3; clone_size: few; d_call: TRBD1; cdr3_aa: CAISRGTASNYGYTF; cdr3_nt: TGTGCCATCAGCCGGGGGACAGCGTCAAACTATGGCTACACCTTC
j_call: TRBJ2-2; v_call: TRBV5-1; clone_size: -; d_call: -; cdr3_aa: CASSLPAGELFF; cdr3_nt: TGCGCCAGCAGCTTACCGGCCGGGGAGCTGTTTTTT
j_call: TRBJ1-1; v_call: TRBV12-5; clone_size: -; d_call: -; cdr3_aa: CASGLAGSEAFF; cdr3_nt: TGTGCTAGTGGTTTGGCAGGGTCTGAAGCTTTCTTT
j_call: TRBJ1-3; v_call: TRBV11-2; clone_size: -; d_call: -; cdr3_aa: CASSLLAGENTIYF; cdr3_nt: TGTGCCAGCAGCTTACTGGCAGGGGAAAACACCATATATTTT
j_call: TRBJ2-1; v_call: TRBV25-1; clone_size: -; d_call: TRBD2; cdr3_aa: CASSEFVGGRNEQFF; cdr3_nt: TGTGCCAGCAGTGAATTTGTGGGAGGGCGTAATGAGCAGTTCTTC
j_call: TRBJ1-6; v_call: TRBV4-1; clone_size: -; d_call: -; cdr3_aa: CASSPGLNLNSPLHF; cdr3_nt: TGCGCCAGCAGCCCGGGACTGAATCTTAATTCACCCCTCCACTTT
j_call: TRBJ2-2; v_call: TRBV19; clone_size: -; d_call: -; cdr3_aa: CASTAGSTAGELFF; cdr3_nt: TGTGCCAGTACCGCTGGGTCGACTGCAGGGGAGCTGTTTTTT
j_call: TRBJ2-3; v_call: TRBV11-2; clone_size: -; d_call: TRBD2; cdr3_aa: CASSLGGGNTQYF; cdr3_nt: TGTGCCAGCAGCTTAGGGGGGGGAAATACGCAGTATTTT
j_call: TRBJ2-5; v_call: TRBV18; clone_size: -; d_call: TRBD2; cdr3_aa: CASSRLAGGEETQYF; cdr3_nt: TGTGCCAGCTCCCGACTAGCGGGGGGGGAAGAGACCCAGTACTTC
j_call: TRBJ2-3; v_call: TRBV10-1; clone_size: -; d_call: -; cdr3_aa: CASSFGTREDPQYF; cdr3_nt: TGCGCCAGCAGTTTTGGAACGAGGGAGGACCCGCAGTATTTT
j_call: TRBJ1-2; v_call: TRBV19; clone_size: -; d_call: TRBD1; cdr3_aa: CASSSTSLGQGYGYTF; cdr3_nt: TGTGCCAGTAGTAGCACCTCGCTAGGACAGGGATATGGCTACACCTTC
j_call: TRBJ1-1; v_call: TRBV18; clone_size: -; d_call: -; cdr3_aa: CASSPLRGGNTEAFF; cdr3_nt: TGTGCCAGCTCACCTTTAAGGGGGGGGAACACTGAAGCTTTCTTT
j_call: TRBJ2-1; v_call: TRBV5-6; clone_size: -; d_call: -; cdr3_aa: CASSLVRERWAYNEQFF; cdr3_nt: TGTGCCAGCAGCTTGGTTAGGGAGCGGTGGGCCTACAATGAGCAGTTCTTC
j_call: TRBJ2-7; v_call: TRBV2; clone_size: -; d_call: TRBD2; cdr3_aa: CASSLGLAGALSYEQYF; cdr3_nt: TGTGCCAGCAGCCTAGGACTAGCGGGAGCGCTCTCCTACGAGCAGTACTTC
j_call: TRBJ2-3; v_call: TRBV29-1; clone_size: -; d_call: -; cdr3_aa: CSVEDMGHTDTQYF; cdr3_nt: TGCAGCGTTGAAGACATGGGCCACACAGATACGCAGTATTTT
j_call: TRBJ2-5; v_call: TRBV5-1; clone_size: -; d_call: TRBD2; cdr3_aa: CASRRTSGEQETQYF; cdr3_nt: TGCGCCAGCAGGAGGACTAGCGGGGAGCAAGAGACCCAGTACTTC
j_call: TRBJ1-1; v_call: TRBV7-9; clone_size: -; d_call: TRBD1; cdr3_aa: CASSSTGRAFF; cdr3_nt: TGTGCCAGCAGCTCGACAGGGAGAGCTTTCTTT
j_call: TRBJ1-6; v_call: TRBV11-2; clone_size: -; d_call: -; cdr3_aa: CASSWAPHSLHF; cdr3_nt: TGTGCCAGCAGCTGGGCGCCTCATTCCCTCCACTTT
j_call: TRBJ1-4; v_call: TRBV11-2; clone_size: -; d_call: -; cdr3_aa: CASSLGGPTNEKLFF; cdr3_nt: TGTGCCAGCAGCTTAGGGGGGCCAACTAATGAAAAACTGTTTTTT
j_call: TRBJ1-6; v_call: TRBV7-9; clone_size: -; d_call: -; cdr3_aa: CASSLQGSNSPLHF; cdr3_nt: TGTGCCAGCAGCCTGCAGGGCTCTAATTCACCCCTCCACTTT
j_call: TRBJ2-2; v_call: TRBV10-3; clone_size: -; d_call: TRBD1; cdr3_aa: CAISPTGTGELFF; cdr3_nt: TGTGCCATCAGCCCGACAGGGACCGGGGAGCTGTTTTTT
j_call: TRBJ2-5; v_call: TRBV11-2; clone_size: -; d_call: TRBD2; cdr3_aa: CASSGQLAGGKETQYF; cdr3_nt: TGTGCCAGCAGCGGGCAACTAGCGGGGGGAAAAGAGACCCAGTACTTC
j_call: TRBJ1-2; v_call: TRBV11-2; clone_size: -; d_call: -; cdr3_aa: CASSLDRSYGYTF; cdr3_nt: TGTGCCAGCAGCCTCGACAGGTCCTATGGCTACACCTTC
j_call: TRBJ1-2; v_call: TRBV10-2; clone_size: -; d_call: TRBD1; cdr3_aa: CASSPRQGAYYGYTF; cdr3_nt: TGCGCCAGCAGCCCCCGACAGGGGGCATACTATGGCTACACCTTC
j_call: TRBJ1-4; v_call: TRBV11-1; clone_size: once; d_call: TRBD1; cdr3_aa: CASSLTGATNEKLFF; cdr3_nt: TGTGCCAGCAGCCTCACAGGGGCGACTAATGAAAAACTGTTTTTT
j_call: TRBJ2-7; v_call: TRBV19; clone_size: -; d_call: TRBD2; cdr3_aa: CASTAGGSSYEQYF; cdr3_nt: TGTGCCAGTACGGCGGGAGGGTCGAGCTACGAGCAGTACTTC
j_call: TRBJ2-1; v_call: TRBV14; clone_size: -; d_call: TRBD2; cdr3_aa: CASSRHLTSGHYNEQFF; cdr3_nt: TGTGCCAGCAGCCGACATCTGACTAGCGGTCACTACAATGAGCAGTTCTTC
j_call: TRBJ1-6; v_call: TRBV10-3; clone_size: -; d_call: TRBD1; cdr3_aa: CAIRWTGDSPLHF; cdr3_nt: TGTGCCATCAGATGGACAGGGGATTCACCCCTCCACTTT
j_call: TRBJ1-1; v_call: TRBV30; clone_size: -; d_call: TRBD1; cdr3_aa: CASPPRQGGTEAFF; cdr3_nt: TGTGCCTCACCACCCCGACAGGGAGGCACTGAAGCTTTCTTT
j_call: TRBJ1-2; v_call: TRBV6-6; clone_size: -; d_call: -; cdr3_aa: CASVLAGLVKGYTF; cdr3_nt: TGTGCCAGCGTCTTGGCAGGGCTGGTTAAAGGCTACACCTTC
j_call: TRBJ2-1; v_call: TRBV6-5; clone_size: -; d_call: -; cdr3_aa: CASSYSITGLPEQFF; cdr3_nt: TGTGCCAGCAGTTACTCTATTACGGGACTTCCTGAGCAGTTCTTC
j_call: TRBJ1-3; v_call: TRBV18; clone_size: -; d_call: -; cdr3_aa: CASSPRPAGEYTIYF; cdr3_nt: TGTGCCAGCTCACCACGCCCTGCCGGGGAATACACCATATATTTT
j_call: TRBJ1-4; v_call: TRBV6-5; clone_size: -; d_call: -; cdr3_aa: CASTTNSATNEKLFF; cdr3_nt: TGTGCCAGCACCACTAACTCTGCAACTAATGAAAAACTGTTTTTT
j_call: TRBJ1-5; v_call: TRBV5-6; clone_size: -; d_call: -; cdr3_aa: CASSRFISIQNNQPQHF; cdr3_nt: TGTGCCAGCAGCCGCTTCATATCGATACAGAACAATCAGCCCCAGCATTTT
j_call: TRBJ2-1; v_call: TRBV28; clone_size: -; d_call: TRBD1; cdr3_aa: CASSRTRDSYNEQFF; cdr3_nt: TGTGCCAGCAGTCGTACCCGGGACAGTTACAATGAGCAGTTCTTC
j_call: TRBJ1-5; v_call: TRBV30; clone_size: -; d_call: -; cdr3_aa: CAWSRAGLAWPQHF; cdr3_nt: TGTGCCTGGAGCAGGGCCGGACTAGCATGGCCCCAGCATTTT
j_call: TRBJ2-5; v_call: TRBV29-1; clone_size: -; d_call: -; cdr3_aa: CSVDPQGEVETQYF; cdr3_nt: TGCAGCGTCGATCCACAGGGAGAGGTAGAGACCCAGTACTTC
j_call: TRBJ1-2; v_call: TRBV27; clone_size: -; d_call: -; cdr3_aa: CASSRGSYGYTF; cdr3_nt: TGTGCCAGCAGCCGCGGAAGCTATGGCTACACCTTC
j_call: TRBJ2-3; v_call: TRBV7-9; clone_size: -; d_call: TRBD1; cdr3_aa: CASSRQGLDTQYF; cdr3_nt: TGTGCCAGCAGCCGACAGGGTTTAGATACGCAGTATTTT
j_call: TRBJ2-1; v_call: TRBV6-1; clone_size: once; d_call: -; cdr3_aa: CASSEGRAYNEQFF; cdr3_nt: TGTGCCAGCAGTGAAGGCAGGGCCTACAATGAGCAGTTCTTC
j_call: TRBJ1-1; v_call: TRBV18; clone_size: -; d_call: -; cdr3_aa: CASSPTPGKGEAFF; cdr3_nt: TGTGCCAGCTCACCAACCCCAGGGAAAGGTGAAGCTTTCTTT
j_call: TRBJ2-7; v_call: TRBV5-1; clone_size: -; d_call: TRBD2; cdr3_aa: CASSQLGGTSYEQYF; cdr3_nt: TGCGCCAGCAGCCAACTGGGGGGGACCTCCTACGAGCAGTACTTC
j_call: TRBJ2-1; v_call: TRBV7-9; clone_size: -; d_call: -; cdr3_aa: CASSFSRAEGNEQFF; cdr3_nt: TGTGCCAGCAGCTTCAGTCGGGCGGAGGGGAATGAGCAGTTCTTC
j_call: TRBJ1-1; v_call: TRBV5-1; clone_size: -; d_call: -; cdr3_aa: CASSLDSPGNTEAFF; cdr3_nt: TGCGCCAGCAGCTTGGATAGCCCTGGGAACACTGAAGCTTTCTTT
j_call: TRBJ1-3; v_call: TRBV9; clone_size: -; d_call: -; cdr3_aa: CASSVDNSGNTIYF; cdr3_nt: TGTGCCAGCAGCGTTGACAACTCTGGAAACACCATATATTTT